This passage covers 6 T cell receptor beta chains from one sample sequenced in a study of vaccination effects on CD4 cells after COVID-19. No antigens are known for them. When less than 11 days of culture had elapsed, CD4+ T cells were isolated. The person's infection with SARS-CoV-2, confirmed by PCR, took place between March and December 2020. Vaccine administered to participants consisted of two doses of either BNT162b2 or mRNA-1273. Here immunoSEQ multiplex PCR was the method, and the copy in TCRdb shows in-frame clones only, minus some. The table records tens of thousands of clones, over 60% of them present only once. Source: CD4+ T cells from PBMCs cultured without peptide, taken after COVID-19 vaccination. These receptors all come from a human donor who had a prior SARS-CoV-2 infection.

A remark on this clone: The same CDR3 can be traced to other DNA sequences in this sample. The chain carries TRBV5-1 and TRBJ2-3; D is unclear. The V end was cut by 0 bases, the J end by 6 bases, with 2 bases between. Germline CDR1 is SGHRS and CDR2 is YFSETQ. This CDR3 region has 11 residues. CDR3 in DNA: TGCGCCAGCAGCTTGGCCGATACGCAGTATTTT. It encodes CASSLADTQYF.

This chain links TRBV18 with TRBJ1-2; no clear D. The germline V gene has CDR1 KGHSH and CDR2 LQKENI. The length of the CDR3 is 16 residues. Deletions cut 0 bases from V and 4 bases from J, with 15 bases between. CDR3 bases: TGTGCCAGCTCACCACCCTCAGTAAGGGTCGTCTATGGCTACACCTTC. Its translation is CASSPPSVRVVYGYTF.

The CDR3 bases are TGCGCCAGCAGCTTGGTATCGGCGAACACTGAAGCTTTCTTT. Protein: CASSLVSANTEAFF. The rearrangement joins TRBV5-1 to TRBJ1-1, with D unresolved. This CDR3 is 14 amino acids long. CDR1 SGHRS and CDR2 YFSETQ come from the germline V gene. V shed 0 bases and J shed 1 base, with 7 bases lying between them.

This clone was observed a few times. The chain uses TRBV4-1 and TRBJ1-1; 7 bases fit TRBD1. The CDR3 consists of 13 residues. V gave up 1 base and J gave up 7 bases; unmatched junction bases: 3. Germline values: CDR1 MGHRA, CDR2 YSYEKL. The CDR3: CASSQGTGDEAFF. DNA of the CDR3: TGCGCCAGCAGCCAAGGGACAGGAGATGAAGCTTTCTTT.

The chain employs TRBV5-4 and TRBJ2-3; TRBD2 is a possible D gene (6 bases). This CDR3 has 14 amino acids. Trimming stripped 4 bases from V and 0 bases from J, with 9 bases between. CDR1 is SGHNT, CDR2 YYREEE, per germline (reference sequence). Here the CDR3 DNA reads TGTGCCAGCAGCATCGGGGGTAGCACAGATACGCAGTATTTT. Amino acid sequence: CASSIGGSTDTQYF.

The table lists this clone with many counts. The CDR3 nucleotides are TGTGCCAGCAGCTCATCGTCACAGGGGGCTGGGGGCTACACCTTC. Translated: CASSSSSQGAGGYTF. The rearrangement joins TRBV7-8 to TRBJ1-2; 9 bases are a match to TRBD1. This CDR3 is built from 15 residues. The trim removed 4 bases at V and 8 bases at J, leaving 11 bases unmatched. Germline loops: CDR1 SGHVS, CDR2 FQNEAQ. Full variable domain (missing parts from reference TRBV7-8 and TRBJ1-2): GAGVSQSPRYKVAKRGQDVALRCDPISGHVSLFWYQQALGQGPEFLTYFQNEAQLDKSGLPSDRFFAERPEGSVSTLKIQRTQQEDSAVYLCASSSSSQGAGGYTFGSGTRLTVV.